Below, 14 T cell receptor beta chains from the same sample are listed, as sequenced in a study of T-cell reconstitution after alpha-beta-depleted transplantation in children. Using unique molecular identifiers, the investigators prepared the TCRbeta library. Using its own MiXCR run on the PCR reads, TCRdb lists one record per CDR3 protein. The sample includes 200,000 to 300,000 distinct CDR3 sequences, 24% of them seen just once. Sample: PBMCs, mostly from graft donor cells, taken 360 days after TCRalphabeta/CD19-depleted stem cell transplant. These receptors were collected from a female patient younger than 10 who had a stem cell transplant for congenital amegakaryocytic thrombocytopenia, so the T cells may come from the graft donor.

This clonotype was seen a handful of times. The genes are TRBV12-3 or TRBV12-4 and TRBJ2-3, with a possible D match to TRBD2 (7 bases). This CDR3 spans 15 amino acids. V was pared by 4 bases and J by 2 bases, with 13 bases between. The CDR3 loop reads CASSWYRGATDTQYF. The CDR3 nucleotides are TGTGCCAGCAGTTGGTATCGGGGGGCCACAGATACGCAGTATTTT.

The chain is built from TRBV11-3 and TRBJ2-2, with D possibly being TRBD1 (6 bases). This CDR3 has 15 amino acids. Deletions cut 4 bases from V and 6 bases from J, with 15 bases between. CDR1 is SGHNT, CDR2 YENEEA, per germline. CDR3: CASSSRTVGSGELFF. The DNA for the CDR3 is TGTGCCAGCAGCTCCCGGACAGTGGGCTCCGGGGAGCTGTTTTTT.

This clonotype was seen at least ten times. The chain links TRBV4-1 to TRBJ2-7; 7 bases map to TRBD2. The V gene's germline CDR1 is MGHRA and CDR2 YSYEKL. With 1 base clipped from V and 4 bases from J, the junction kept 7 bases outside the gene matches. The CDR3 extends over 15 amino acids. This CDR3 reads CASSQVSRGEYEQYF. The CDR3 DNA follows: TGCGCCAGCAGCCAAGTGAGTCGGGGGGAGTACGAGCAGTACTTC.

The chain links TRBV4-1 to TRBJ1-3; D is unclear. V was shortened by 2 bases and J by 0 bases, with 11 bases between the two germline ends. The CDR3 is 16 amino acids. Looked up from germline, CDR1 is MGHRA and CDR2 is YSYEKL. Written as DNA, the CDR3 is TGCGCCAGCAGCCAACCCCCGGGGAGCTCTGGAAACACCATATATTTT. Translated: CASSQPPGSSGNTIYF.

The chain carries TRBV9 and TRBJ1-3; weak D call: TRBD1 (6 bases). This CDR3 comprises 16 residues. Germline values: CDR1 SGDLS, CDR2 YYNGEE. Trimming took 4 bases from V and 8 from J, leaving 22 bases between them. The CDR3 protein is CASSFGTPGAEYTIYF. The CDR3 nucleotides read TGTGCCAGCAGCTTTGGGACTCCAGGGGCCGAATACACCATATATTTT.

The chain has TRBV4-1 and TRBJ1-1; TRBD1 matches at 7 bases. J lost 0 bases, V lost 1 base, and 11 bases had no gene match. The CDR3 loop spans 18 amino acids. Per the germline V gene, CDR1 is MGHRA and CDR2 is YSYEKL. DNA of the CDR3: TGCGCCAGCAGCCAAGTAGATTTACGGGACAGCCTGAACACTGAAGCTTTCTTT. Translation: CASSQVDLRDSLNTEAFF.

This clonotype was seen many times. The chain employs TRBV4-1 and TRBJ2-7; no reliable D call. Germline V lookup: CDR1 MGHRA, CDR2 YSYEKL. With 5 bases removed from V and 5 bases from J, the gap between germline ends came to 19 bases. CDR3 length: 15 amino acids. The CDR3 sequence is CASSSWGGRSNEQYF. The CDR3 nucleotides are TGCGCCAGCAGCTCTTGGGGTGGGCGGTCGAACGAGCAGTACTTC.

This clonotype has a handful of counts. In nucleotides, the CDR3 is TGCAGTGCTAGAGACAGGGGGAGCGGCTACACCTTC. This sequence encodes CSARDRGSGYTF. The chain combines TRBV20-1 with TRBJ1-2; TRBD1 matches 7 bases. This CDR3 is built from 12 residues. Germline V gene lookup returns CDR1 DFQATT and CDR2 SNEGSKA (reference sequence). V trimming: 0 bases; J trimming: 8 bases; junction bases outside the gene matches: 3.

In its sample, this clonotype was seen many times. The rearrangement links TRBV29-1 to TRBJ2-1, with D unclear. V lost 1 base and J 3 bases, leaving 4 bases between the germline ends. The CDR3 contains 12 residues. The V gene's germline CDR1 is SQVTM and CDR2 ANQGSEA. CDR3 nucleotide sequence: TGCAGCGTTGAAGGTAGCTACAATGAGCAGTTCTTC. Protein sequence: CSVEGSYNEQFF.

The chain uses TRBV6-2 or TRBV6-3 and TRBJ2-1; the match to TRBD2 covers 8 bases. The CDR3 runs to 14 residues. V lost 0 bases and J lost 8; bases outside the gene matches: 3. CDR1 and CDR2 (germline): MNHEY, SVGEGT. The CDR3 DNA sequence: TGTGCCAGCAGTTACTCCAGCGGGGGCGATGAGCAGTTCTTC. This gives the protein CASSYSSGGDEQFF.

This clonotype was recorded a few times. The chain couples TRBV3-1 to TRBJ1-1; D not resolved. CDR3 size: 12 residues. V lost 5 bases to trimming and J lost 3 bases, with 7 bases between them. From germline, CDR1 is LGHDT and CDR2 YNNKEL (reference sequence). The CDR3 coding sequence is TGTGCCAGCAGCGGGTTGTACACTGAAGCTTTCTTT. It yields the protein CASSGLYTEAFF.

This clonotype was counted only a few times. The chain uses TRBV18 and TRBJ2-3; 9 nucleotides line up with TRBD1. The trim removed 3 bases at V and 4 bases at J, leaving 14 bases unmatched. The CDR3 spans 18 residues. Germline values: CDR1 KGHSH, CDR2 LQKENI. CDR3: CASSPNHSGTGSADTQYF. The DNA of the CDR3 is TGTGCCAGCTCACCGAACCACTCGGGGACAGGGTCGGCAGATACGCAGTATTTT.

The chain has TRBV27 and TRBJ1-1, with TRBD1 as a possible D gene (6 bases). Trimming left V 6 bases short and J 2 bases short, with 16 bases between. The V gene's germline CDR1 is MNHEY and CDR2 SMNVEV (reference sequence). The CDR3 runs to 15 residues. CDR3 residues: CASRTIGQINTEAFF. CDR3 in DNA: TGTGCCAGCAGGACTATTGGACAGATAAACACTGAAGCTTTCTTT.

This clonotype was counted between two and nine times. The chain has TRBV6-5 and TRBJ2-1, with TRBD2 matching over 8 bases. J lost 7 bases, V lost 2 bases, and 7 bases had no gene match. This CDR3 region has 15 residues. Germline CDR1 MNHEY, CDR2 SVGAGI. CDR3 region: CASSYGGGFRNEQFF. In DNA form, the CDR3 reads TGTGCCAGCAGTTACGGCGGGGGGTTTAGGAATGAGCAGTTCTTC.